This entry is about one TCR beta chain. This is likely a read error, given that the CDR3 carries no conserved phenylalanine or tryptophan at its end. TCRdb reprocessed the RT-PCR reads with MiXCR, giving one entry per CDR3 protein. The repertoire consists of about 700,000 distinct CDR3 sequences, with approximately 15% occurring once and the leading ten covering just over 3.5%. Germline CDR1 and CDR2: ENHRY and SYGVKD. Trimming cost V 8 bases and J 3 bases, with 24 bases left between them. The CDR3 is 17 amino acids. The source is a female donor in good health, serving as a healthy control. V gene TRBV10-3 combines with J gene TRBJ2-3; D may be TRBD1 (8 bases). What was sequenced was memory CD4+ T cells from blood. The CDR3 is CAIRNQGAGVSTDTQYY. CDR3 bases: TGTGCCATCCGGAATCAGGGGGCGGGAGTCTCGACAGATACGCAGTATTAT.